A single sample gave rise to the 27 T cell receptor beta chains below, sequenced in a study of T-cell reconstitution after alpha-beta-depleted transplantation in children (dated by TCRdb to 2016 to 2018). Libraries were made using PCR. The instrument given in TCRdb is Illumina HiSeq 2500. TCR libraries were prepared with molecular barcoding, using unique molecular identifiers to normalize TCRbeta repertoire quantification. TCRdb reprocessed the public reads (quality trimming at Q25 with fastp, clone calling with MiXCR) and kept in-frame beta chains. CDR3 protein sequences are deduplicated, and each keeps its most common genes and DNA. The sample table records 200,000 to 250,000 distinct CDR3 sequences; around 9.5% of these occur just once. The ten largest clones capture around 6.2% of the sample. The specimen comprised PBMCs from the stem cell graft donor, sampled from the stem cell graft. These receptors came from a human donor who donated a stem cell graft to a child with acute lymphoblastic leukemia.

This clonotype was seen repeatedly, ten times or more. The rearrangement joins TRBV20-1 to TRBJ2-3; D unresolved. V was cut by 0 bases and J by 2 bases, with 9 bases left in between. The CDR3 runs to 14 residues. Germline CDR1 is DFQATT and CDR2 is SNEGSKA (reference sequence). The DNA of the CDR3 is TGCAGTGCTAGAGATTTCATCACCACAGATACGCAGTATTTT. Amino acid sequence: CSARDFITTDTQYF.

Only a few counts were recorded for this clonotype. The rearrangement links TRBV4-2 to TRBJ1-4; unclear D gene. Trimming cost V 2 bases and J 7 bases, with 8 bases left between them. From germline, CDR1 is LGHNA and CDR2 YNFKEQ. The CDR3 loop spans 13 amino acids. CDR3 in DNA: TGTGCCAGCAGCCAACTCCAGAGTGAAAAACTGTTTTTT. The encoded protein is CASSQLQSEKLFF.

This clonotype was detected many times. The CDR3 nucleotides are TGTGCCAGCAACAACAGGAACACCGGGGAGCTGTTTTTT. It specifies CASNNRNTGELFF. The chain couples TRBV7-2 to TRBJ2-2; no firm D call. V lost 7 bases and J 1 base, leaving 7 bases between the germline ends. The V gene's germline CDR1 is SGHTA and CDR2 FQGNSA. CDR3 length equals 13 residues. Full variable domain (missing parts from reference TRBV7-2 and TRBJ2-2): GAGVSQSPSNKVTEKGKDVELRCDPISGHTALYWYRQSLGQGLEFLIYFQGNSAPDKSGLPSDRFSAERTGGSVSTLTIQRTQQEDSAVYLCASNNRNTGELFFGEGSRLTVL.

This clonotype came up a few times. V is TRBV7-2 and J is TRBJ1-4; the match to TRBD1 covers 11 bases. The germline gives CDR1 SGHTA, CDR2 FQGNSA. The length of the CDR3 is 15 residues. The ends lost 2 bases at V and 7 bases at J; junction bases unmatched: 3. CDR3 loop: CASSLMGQGGEKLFF. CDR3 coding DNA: TGTGCCAGCAGCTTAATGGGACAGGGGGGTGAAAAACTGTTTTTT.

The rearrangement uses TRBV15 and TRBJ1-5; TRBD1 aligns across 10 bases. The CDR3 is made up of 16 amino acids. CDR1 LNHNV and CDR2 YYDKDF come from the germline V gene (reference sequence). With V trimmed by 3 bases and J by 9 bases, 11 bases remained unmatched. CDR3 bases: TGTGCCACCAGCAGCGCCCGACAGGGGGCAAGTCGGCCCCAGCATTTT. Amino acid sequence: CATSSARQGASRPQHF.

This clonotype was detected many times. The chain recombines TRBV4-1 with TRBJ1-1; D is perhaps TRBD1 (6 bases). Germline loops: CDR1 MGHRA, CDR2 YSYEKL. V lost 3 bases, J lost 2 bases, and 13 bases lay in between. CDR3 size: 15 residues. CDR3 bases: TGCGCCAGCAGCCAGGTCGGACAGTTTAACACTGAAGCTTTCTTT. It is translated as CASSQVGQFNTEAFF.

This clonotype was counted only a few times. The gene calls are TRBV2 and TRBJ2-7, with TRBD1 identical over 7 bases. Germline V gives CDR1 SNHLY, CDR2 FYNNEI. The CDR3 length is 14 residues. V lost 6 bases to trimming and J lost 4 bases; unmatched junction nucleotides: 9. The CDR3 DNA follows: TGTGCCAGCAGAGGAGTGAGACAGGGTTACGAGCAGTACTTC. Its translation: CASRGVRQGYEQYF.

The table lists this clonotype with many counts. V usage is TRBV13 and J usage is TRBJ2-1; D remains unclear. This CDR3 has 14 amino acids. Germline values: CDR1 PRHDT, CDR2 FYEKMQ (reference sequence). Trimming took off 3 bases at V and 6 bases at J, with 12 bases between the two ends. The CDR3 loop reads CASSLGLVGNEQFF. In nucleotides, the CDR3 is TGTGCCAGCAGCTTGGGTCTAGTAGGCAATGAGCAGTTCTTC.

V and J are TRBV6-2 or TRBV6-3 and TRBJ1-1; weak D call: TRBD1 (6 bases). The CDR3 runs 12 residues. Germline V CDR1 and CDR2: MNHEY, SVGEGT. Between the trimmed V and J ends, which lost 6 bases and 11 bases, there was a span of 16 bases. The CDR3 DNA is TGTGCCAGCAGAGAACTCCGGGACAAGGCTTTCTTT. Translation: CASRELRDKAFF.

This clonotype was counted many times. For the CDR3, the DNA is TGTGCCAGCAGTTCTAGACAGAACACTGAAGCTTTCTTT. This encodes CASSSRQNTEAFF. The V and J genes are TRBV6-5 and TRBJ1-1, with D unclear. The CDR3 extends over 13 amino acids. Germline CDR1 reads MNHEY; CDR2 reads SVGAGI. V was clipped by 4 bases and J by 1 base, with 7 bases between them.

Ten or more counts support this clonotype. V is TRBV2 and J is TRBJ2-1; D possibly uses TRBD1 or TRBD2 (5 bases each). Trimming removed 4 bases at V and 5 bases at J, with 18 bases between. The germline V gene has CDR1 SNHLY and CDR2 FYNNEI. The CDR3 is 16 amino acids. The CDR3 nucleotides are TGTGCCAGCAGTGGACTAAGACAGAAGAGGGACAATGAGCAGTTCTTC. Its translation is CASSGLRQKRDNEQFF.

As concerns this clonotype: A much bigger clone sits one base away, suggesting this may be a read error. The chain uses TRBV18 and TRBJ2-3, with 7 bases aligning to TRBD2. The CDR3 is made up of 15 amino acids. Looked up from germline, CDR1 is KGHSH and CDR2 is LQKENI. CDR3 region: CASSPPGRDGDAQYF. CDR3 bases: TGTGCCAGCTCACCCCCGGGGAGGGATGGAGATGCGCAGTATTTT.

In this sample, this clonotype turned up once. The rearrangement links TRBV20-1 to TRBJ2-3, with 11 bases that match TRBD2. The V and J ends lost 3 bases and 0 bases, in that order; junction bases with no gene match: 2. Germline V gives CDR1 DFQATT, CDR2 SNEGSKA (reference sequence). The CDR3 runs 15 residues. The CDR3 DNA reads TGCAGTGCTAGTAGCGGGGGGGCTAGCACAGATACGCAGTATTTT. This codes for CSASSGGASTDTQYF.

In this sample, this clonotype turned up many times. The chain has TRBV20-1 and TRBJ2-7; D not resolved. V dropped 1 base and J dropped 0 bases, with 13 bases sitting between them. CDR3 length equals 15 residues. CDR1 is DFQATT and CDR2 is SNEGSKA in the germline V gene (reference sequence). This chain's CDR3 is CSARVGTFSSYEQYF. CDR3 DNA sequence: TGCAGTGCTAGAGTGGGCACCTTCTCCTCCTACGAGCAGTACTTC.

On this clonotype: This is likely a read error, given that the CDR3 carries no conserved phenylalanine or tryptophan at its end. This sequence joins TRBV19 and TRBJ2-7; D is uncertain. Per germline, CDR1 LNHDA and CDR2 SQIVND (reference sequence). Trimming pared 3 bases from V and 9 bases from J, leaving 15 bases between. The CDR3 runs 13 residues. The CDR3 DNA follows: TGTGCCAGTAGTATCAGCGACTCAGCGATGCAGTACCTC. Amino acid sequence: CASSISDSAMQYL.

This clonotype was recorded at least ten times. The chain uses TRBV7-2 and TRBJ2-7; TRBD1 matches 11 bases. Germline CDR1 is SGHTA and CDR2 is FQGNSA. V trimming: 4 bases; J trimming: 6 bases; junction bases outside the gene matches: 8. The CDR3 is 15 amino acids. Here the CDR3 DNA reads TGTGCCAGCAGCTCAGCATGGGACAGGGGGTTCGAGCAGTACTTC. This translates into CASSSAWDRGFEQYF.

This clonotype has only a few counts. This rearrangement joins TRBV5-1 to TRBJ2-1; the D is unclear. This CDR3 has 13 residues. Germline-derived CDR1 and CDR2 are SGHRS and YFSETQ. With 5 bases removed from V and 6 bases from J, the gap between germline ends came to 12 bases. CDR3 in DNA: TGCGCCAGCAGTCTTAGCATAGCCAATGAGCAGTTCTTC. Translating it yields CASSLSIANEQFF.

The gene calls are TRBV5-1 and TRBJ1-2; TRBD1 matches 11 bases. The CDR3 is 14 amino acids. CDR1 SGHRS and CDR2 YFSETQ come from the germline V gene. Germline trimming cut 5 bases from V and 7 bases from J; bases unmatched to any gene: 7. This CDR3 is CASSNGQGAFGYTF. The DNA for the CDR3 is TGCGCCAGCAGTAACGGACAGGGGGCGTTTGGCTACACCTTC.

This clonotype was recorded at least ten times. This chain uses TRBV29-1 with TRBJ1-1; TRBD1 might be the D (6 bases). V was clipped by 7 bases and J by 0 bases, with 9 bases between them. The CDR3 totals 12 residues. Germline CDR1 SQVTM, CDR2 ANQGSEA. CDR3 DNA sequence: TGCAGCGCTCGGACAGTGAACACTGAAGCTTTCTTT. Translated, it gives CSARTVNTEAFF.

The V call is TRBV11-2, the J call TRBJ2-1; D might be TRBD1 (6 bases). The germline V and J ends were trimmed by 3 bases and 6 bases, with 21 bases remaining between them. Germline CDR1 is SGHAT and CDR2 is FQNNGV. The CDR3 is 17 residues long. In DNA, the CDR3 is TGTGCCAGCAGCTTGACACCGGGACAAAAATCCCTCAATGAGCAGTTCTTC. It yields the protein CASSLTPGQKSLNEQFF.

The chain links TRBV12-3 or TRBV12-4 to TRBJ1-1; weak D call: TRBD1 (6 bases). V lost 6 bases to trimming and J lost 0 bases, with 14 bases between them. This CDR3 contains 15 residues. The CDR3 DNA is TGTGCCAGCAGGGAAGCAGGGGCCTTGAACACTGAAGCTTTCTTT. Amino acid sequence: CASREAGALNTEAFF.

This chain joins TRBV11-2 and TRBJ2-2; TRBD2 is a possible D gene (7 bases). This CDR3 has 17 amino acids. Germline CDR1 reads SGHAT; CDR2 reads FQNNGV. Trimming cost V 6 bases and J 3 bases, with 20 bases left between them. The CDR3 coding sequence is TGTGCCAGCAGGACCCGGGCCCTCGGGGGGCACACCGGGGAGCTGTTTTTT. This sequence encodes CASRTRALGGHTGELFF.

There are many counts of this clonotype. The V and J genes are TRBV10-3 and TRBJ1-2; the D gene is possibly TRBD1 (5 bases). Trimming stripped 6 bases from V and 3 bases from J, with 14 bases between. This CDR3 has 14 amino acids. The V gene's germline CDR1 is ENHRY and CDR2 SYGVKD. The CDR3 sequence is CAIRETDSYYGYTF. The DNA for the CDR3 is TGTGCCATCAGGGAAACAGACAGCTACTATGGCTACACCTTC.

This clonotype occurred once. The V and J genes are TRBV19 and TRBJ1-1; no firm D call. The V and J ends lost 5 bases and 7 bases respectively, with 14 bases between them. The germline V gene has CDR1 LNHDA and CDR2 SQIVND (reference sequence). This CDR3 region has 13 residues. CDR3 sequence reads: CASSGDQRIEAFF. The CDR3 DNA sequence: TGTGCCAGTAGTGGTGACCAACGGATTGAAGCTTTCTTT.

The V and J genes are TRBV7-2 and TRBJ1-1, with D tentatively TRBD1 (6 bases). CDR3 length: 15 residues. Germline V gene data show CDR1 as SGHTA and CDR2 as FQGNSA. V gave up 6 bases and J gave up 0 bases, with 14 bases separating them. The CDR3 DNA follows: TGTGCCAGCAGATCCCCGGGACAAATGAACACTGAAGCTTTCTTT. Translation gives CASRSPGQMNTEAFF.

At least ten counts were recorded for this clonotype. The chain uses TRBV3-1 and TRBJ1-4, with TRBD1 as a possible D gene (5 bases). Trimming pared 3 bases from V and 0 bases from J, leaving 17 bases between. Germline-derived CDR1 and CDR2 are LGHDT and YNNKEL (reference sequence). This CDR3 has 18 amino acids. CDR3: CASSHWDDSVATNEKLFF. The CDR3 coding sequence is TGTGCCAGCAGCCATTGGGACGATTCGGTGGCAACTAATGAAAAACTGTTTTTT.

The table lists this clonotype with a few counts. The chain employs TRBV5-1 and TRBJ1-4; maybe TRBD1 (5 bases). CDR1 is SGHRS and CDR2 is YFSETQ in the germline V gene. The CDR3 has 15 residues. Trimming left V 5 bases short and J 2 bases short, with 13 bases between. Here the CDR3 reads CASSGRGPTNEKLFF. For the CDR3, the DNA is TGCGCCAGCAGTGGGAGGGGTCCGACTAATGAAAAACTGTTTTTT.